The next 23 T cell receptor beta chains were all read from a single sample in a study of T cell repertoires in cytomegalovirus infection. TCRdb reanalysed the reads using MiXCR and keeps one entry per CDR3 protein. This sample has some 800,000 distinct CDR3 sequences, with around 29% found just once. These TCRs' antigens remain unknown. The sample was cultured CD8+ T cells from PBMCs, taken from culture after CMV antigen stimulation. Receptors originate from a human donor in good health (CMV status not recorded). Some clones in this sample may be carry-over from other donors' samples.

The rearrangement joins TRBV6-1 to TRBJ2-5; TRBD2 matches at 8 bases. The CDR3 contains 14 residues. Germline CDR1 is MNHNS and CDR2 is SASEGT. V shed 7 bases, J shed 1 base, and the junction held 5 bases outside the gene matches. In DNA, the CDR3 is TGTGCCAGCAATAAGCGGGGGAGCCAAGAGACCCAGTACTTC. Protein product: CASNKRGSQETQYF.

The J gene is TRBJ2-7, the V gene TRBV27; 9 bases are shared with TRBD1. This CDR3 is built from 13 residues. CDR1 is MNHEY, CDR2 SMNVEV, per germline (reference sequence). Losses at the gene ends were 4 bases for V and 8 bases for J; bases not matched to a gene: 6. CDR3 coding DNA: TGTGCCAGCAGTTACAGGACAGGGGTCAAGCAGTACTTC. Amino acids: CASSYRTGVKQYF.

This clonotype was picked up a small number of times. Here the CDR3 reads CASNTDRGGSAVQPQHF. The DNA for the CDR3 is TGTGCCAGCAACACGGACAGGGGAGGATCAGCCGTTCAGCCCCAGCATTTT. The rearrangement uses TRBV2 and TRBJ1-5; TRBD1 aligns across 9 bases. Germline V gene data show CDR1 as SNHLY and CDR2 as FYNNEI. CDR3 length equals 17 residues. The junction had 16 bases not matched to a gene; V was cut back by 7 bases and J by 6 bases.

The chain is built from TRBV27 and TRBJ1-1, with TRBD1 as a possible D gene (6 bases). Germline V gene lookup returns CDR1 MNHEY and CDR2 SMNVEV (reference sequence). CDR3 size: 13 residues. The ends were cut back, 1 base at V and 3 bases at J, with 6 bases in the middle. This CDR3 reads CASSLYRDTEAFF. In nucleotides, the CDR3 is TGTGCCAGCAGTTTATACAGGGACACTGAAGCTTTCTTT.

This clonotype was seen a few times. The chain links TRBV4-3 to TRBJ1-1; TRBD1 matches 7 bases. Germline trimming cut 2 bases from V and 6 bases from J; bases unmatched to any gene: 6. Germline V gene lookup returns CDR1 LGHNA and CDR2 YSLEER. This CDR3 comprises 14 residues. CDR3 protein: CASSQSPGGPEAFF. CDR3 in DNA: TGCGCCAGCAGCCAATCCCCAGGGGGTCCTGAAGCTTTCTTT.

The rearrangement joins TRBV6-1 to TRBJ2-1; D gene ambiguous. Looked up from germline, CDR1 is MNHNS and CDR2 is SASEGT. The CDR3 loop spans 12 amino acids. V lost 7 bases, J lost 4 bases, and 8 bases lay in between. The CDR3: CASNPAYNEQFF. DNA for the CDR3: TGTGCCAGCAATCCGGCTTACAATGAGCAGTTCTTC.

This clonotype was observed a handful of times. The genes are TRBV6-1 and TRBJ2-4; TRBD1 might be the D (6 bases). The CDR3 spans 12 residues. Trimming removed 7 bases at V and 4 bases at J, with 8 bases between. Germline CDR1 reads MNHNS; CDR2 reads SASEGT. The CDR3 is CASTGQKNIQYF. The DNA for the CDR3 is TGTGCCAGCACAGGACAGAAAAACATTCAGTACTTC.

This clonotype was observed a few times. The gene calls are TRBV28 and TRBJ2-3, with 8 bases aligning to TRBD2. The CDR3 totals 16 residues. The J segment lost 1 base and the V segment lost 5 bases, leaving 8 bases of the junction unmatched. Germline values: CDR1 MDHEN, CDR2 SYDVKM. CDR3 coding DNA: TGTGCCAGCAGTACCACGTTAGCGGGGCGCACAGATACGCAGTATTTT. It specifies CASSTTLAGRTDTQYF.

This clonotype was counted only a few times. The chain is built from TRBV20-1 and TRBJ2-1; possibly TRBD2 for D (5 bases). The CDR3 is made up of 16 amino acids. V lost 0 bases to trimming and J lost 4 bases, with 16 bases between them. The germline gives CDR1 DFQATT, CDR2 SNEGSKA (reference sequence). The CDR3 nucleotides are TGCAGTGCTAGAGATACGGGGTCCCTGAGGTACAATGAGCAGTTCTTC. The encoded protein is CSARDTGSLRYNEQFF.

The chain couples TRBV6-6 to TRBJ2-2, with TRBD1 as a possible D gene (6 bases). Trimming pared 9 bases from V and 4 bases from J, leaving 15 bases between. The CDR3 loop spans 14 amino acids. Germline CDR1 is MNHNY and CDR2 is SVGAGI (reference sequence). The CDR3 is CASPGVAGTGELFF. The CDR3 nucleotides read TGTGCCAGTCCAGGGGTCGCAGGCACCGGGGAGCTGTTTTTT.

This clonotype was picked up many times. V usage is TRBV6-6 and J usage is TRBJ2-7, with a possible D match to TRBD2 (6 bases). The CDR3 contains 14 residues. Trimming left V 6 bases short and J 2 bases short, with 14 bases between. Germline lookup yields CDR1 MNHNY and CDR2 SVGAGI (reference sequence). DNA of the CDR3: TGTGCCAGCAGCCTACGGACGGGGGCCTACGAGCAGTACTTC. This encodes CASSLRTGAYEQYF.

The chain carries TRBV6-1 and TRBJ2-3, with D possibly matching TRBD2 (5 bases). The CDR3 length is 15 residues. Trimming shortened V by 2 bases and J by 3 bases, and 12 bases separated the two germline ends. Looked up from germline, CDR1 is MNHNS and CDR2 is SASEGT. The CDR3 spells CASSERRGWTDTQYF. The CDR3 region has the DNA TGTGCCAGCAGTGAACGCCGAGGGTGGACAGATACGCAGTATTTT.

The chain employs TRBV12-3 or TRBV12-4 and TRBJ2-5, with TRBD2 matching over 8 bases. The CDR3 runs 15 residues. With 2 bases clipped from V and 5 bases from J, the junction kept 7 bases outside the gene matches. The CDR3 DNA follows: TGTGCCAGCAGTTTATCGGGGGGGTGGGAGGAGACCCAGTACTTC. Protein sequence: CASSLSGGWEETQYF.

The gene calls are TRBV10-3 and TRBJ1-6; 7 bases line up with TRBD1. The V and J ends lost 5 bases and 8 bases, in that order; junction bases with no gene match: 9. CDR3 length: 15 amino acids. Germline lookup yields CDR1 ENHRY and CDR2 SYGVKD. The CDR3 spells CAISNQTGPDSPLHF. In DNA, the CDR3 is TGTGCCATCAGTAACCAGACAGGGCCGGATTCACCCCTCCACTTT.

This clonotype was seen a few times. This chain links TRBV18 with TRBJ2-7; either TRBD1 or TRBD2 may supply D (5 bases each). The germline CDR1 and CDR2 sequences are KGHSH and LQKENI. V was shortened by 0 bases and J by 5 bases, with 8 bases between the two germline ends. The CDR3 is made up of 13 amino acids. As DNA, the CDR3 is TGTGCCAGCTCACCACCCCGAGGGGACGAGCAGTACGTC. This translates into CASSPPRGDEQYV.

This chain uses TRBV19 with TRBJ2-5; D remains ambiguous. Germline lookup yields CDR1 LNHDA and CDR2 SQIVND (reference sequence). Trimming took 6 bases from V and 6 from J, leaving 11 bases between them. The CDR3 runs 12 residues. CDR3 DNA: TGTGCCAGTAGCTCGGAGCTCCAGACCCAGTACTTC. Its translation is CASSSELQTQYF.

This chain joins TRBV11-2 and TRBJ2-3; 8 positions agree with TRBD1. V trimming: 5 bases; J trimming: 4 bases; junction bases outside the gene matches: 8. Germline assignment: CDR1 SGHAT and CDR2 FQNNGV. This CDR3 has 15 amino acids. The CDR3 region has the DNA TGTGCCAGCAGCCCCAGGACAGGGTACGCAGATACGCAGTATTTT. It specifies CASSPRTGYADTQYF.

The CDR3 protein is CSVERYTGELFF. CDR3 nucleotide sequence: TGCAGCGTTGAACGGTACACCGGGGAGCTGTTTTTT. The genes are TRBV29-1 and TRBJ2-2; D unresolved. V was pared by 2 bases and J by 3 bases, with 4 bases between. The CDR3 spans 12 residues. CDR1 is SQVTM, CDR2 ANQGSEA, per germline.

This clonotype was counted a few times. The chain combines TRBV6-5 with TRBJ2-3; 8 nucleotides agree with TRBD2. CDR1 and CDR2 from the germline V gene are MNHEY and SVGAGI. CDR3 length equals 17 residues. V shed 6 bases and J 0 bases; nucleotides not matched to a gene: 11. Here the CDR3 reads CASRPLYSGVSTDTQYF. The CDR3 DNA is TGTGCCAGCAGGCCCTTATATAGCGGGGTGAGCACAGATACGCAGTATTTT.

This clonotype was recorded a few times. This chain links TRBV19 with TRBJ1-2, with TRBD1 identical over 9 bases. The V gene's germline CDR1 is LNHDA and CDR2 SQIVND (reference sequence). The CDR3 runs to 14 residues. The junction had 7 bases not matched to a gene; V was cut back by 5 bases and J by 6 bases. The DNA of the CDR3 is TGTGCCAGTAGTGCCACAGGGGGCGCGGATGGCTACACCTTC. Translated, it gives CASSATGGADGYTF.

CDR3 sequence: CASSYDGGGSGYTF. As DNA, the CDR3 is TGTGCCAGCAGTTACGACGGTGGGGGTTCTGGCTACACCTTC. The chain carries TRBV6-5 and TRBJ1-2, with D possibly matching TRBD1 (5 bases). The V end lost 2 bases, the J end lost 7 bases, and 14 bases lay between the germline ends. Germline loops: CDR1 MNHEY, CDR2 SVGAGI. This CDR3 has 14 residues.

The V gene is TRBV27, the J gene TRBJ1-3; a weak D match, TRBD1 (6 bases). This CDR3 is built from 18 residues. V was shortened by 1 base and J by 0 bases, with 16 bases between the two germline ends. The germline CDR1 and CDR2 sequences are MNHEY and SMNVEV (reference sequence). CDR3 bases: TGTGCCAGCAGTTTATATTCGGGGGCACACAGCTCTGGAAACACCATATATTTT. This translates into CASSLYSGAHSSGNTIYF.

In this sample, this clonotype turned up a few times. V and J are TRBV7-2 and TRBJ1-2; 7 bases line up with TRBD1. V gave up 2 bases and J gave up 3 bases; unmatched junction bases: 6. CDR1 and CDR2 (germline): SGHTA, FQGNSA. CDR3 length: 15 residues. The CDR3 region is CASSLIGGADYGYTF. In DNA form, the CDR3 reads TGTGCCAGCAGCTTAATAGGGGGCGCGGACTATGGCTACACCTTC.